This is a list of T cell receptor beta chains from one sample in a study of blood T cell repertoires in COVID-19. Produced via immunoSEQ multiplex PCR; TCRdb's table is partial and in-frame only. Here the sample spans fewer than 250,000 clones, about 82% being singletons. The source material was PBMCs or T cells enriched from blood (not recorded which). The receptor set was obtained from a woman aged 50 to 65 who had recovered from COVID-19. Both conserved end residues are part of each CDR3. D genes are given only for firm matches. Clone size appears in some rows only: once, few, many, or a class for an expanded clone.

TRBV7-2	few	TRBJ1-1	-	TGTGCCAGCAGCTTGCTAAACACTGAAGCTTTCTTT	CASSLLNTEAFF
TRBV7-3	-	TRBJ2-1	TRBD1	TGTGCCAGCAGCTTATTGGGGACAGGAGGGTACAATGAGCAGTTCTTC	CASSLLGTGGYNEQFF
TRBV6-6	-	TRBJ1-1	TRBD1	TGTGCCAGCAGCTTCGGACAGGAAGCACTTGAAGCTTTCTTT	CASSFGQEALEAFF
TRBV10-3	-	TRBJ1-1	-	TGTGCCATCAGTGAGTCGGGGCCCACACCGAACACTGAAGCTTTCTTT	CAISESGPTPNTEAFF
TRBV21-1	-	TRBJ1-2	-	TGTGCCAGCAGCACTCATGTCGGAGCTAACTATGGCTACACCTTC	CASSTHVGANYGYTF
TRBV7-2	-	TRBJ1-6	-	TGTGCCAGCAGCACCGGACAGCCGGGGAATTCACCCCTCCACTTT	CASSTGQPGNSPLHF
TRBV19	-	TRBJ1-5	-	TGTGCCAGTAGTCCCAGCAGGGGACTACGGCCCCAGCATTTT	CASSPSRGLRPQHF
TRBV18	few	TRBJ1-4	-	TGTGCCAGCTCACCCCAAAGGACCGCGCGGACAGCAACGGAAAAACTGTTTTTT	CASSPQRTARTATEKLFF
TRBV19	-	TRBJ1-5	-	TGTGCCAGTAGTTCGCGGGGGTTCTGGAGCAATCAGCCCCAGCATTTT	CASSSRGFWSNQPQHF
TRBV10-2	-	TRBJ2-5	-	TGCGCCAGCAGTGAAATACAGGGACGAGAGACCCAGTACTTC	CASSEIQGRETQYF
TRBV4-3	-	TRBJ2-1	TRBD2	TGCGCCAGCAGCCAAGTTCGGGGGGCCGGGACTAGGTTTGGCTATGAGCAGTTCTTC	CASSQVRGAGTRFGYEQFF
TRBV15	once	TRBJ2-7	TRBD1	TGTGCCACCAGCAGAGATAGGGGACAGGGGATCGAGCAGTACTTC	CATSRDRGQGIEQYF
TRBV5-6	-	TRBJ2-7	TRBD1	TGTGCCAGCAGCTTGAAGTGGACAGGGGTTTACGAGCAGTACTTC	CASSLKWTGVYEQYF
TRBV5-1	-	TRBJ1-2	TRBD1	TGCGCCAGCAGCCCAAGGACAGGGAAGGGTGGTGGCTACACCTTC	CASSPRTGKGGGYTF
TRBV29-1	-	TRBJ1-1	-	TGCAGCTCTCTTTCGGGGAACACTGAAGCTTTCTTT	CSSLSGNTEAFF
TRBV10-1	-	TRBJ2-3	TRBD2	TGCGCCAGCAGTGAGATGTCGGGCGGGGGTTTAGATACGCAGTATTTT	CASSEMSGGGLDTQYF